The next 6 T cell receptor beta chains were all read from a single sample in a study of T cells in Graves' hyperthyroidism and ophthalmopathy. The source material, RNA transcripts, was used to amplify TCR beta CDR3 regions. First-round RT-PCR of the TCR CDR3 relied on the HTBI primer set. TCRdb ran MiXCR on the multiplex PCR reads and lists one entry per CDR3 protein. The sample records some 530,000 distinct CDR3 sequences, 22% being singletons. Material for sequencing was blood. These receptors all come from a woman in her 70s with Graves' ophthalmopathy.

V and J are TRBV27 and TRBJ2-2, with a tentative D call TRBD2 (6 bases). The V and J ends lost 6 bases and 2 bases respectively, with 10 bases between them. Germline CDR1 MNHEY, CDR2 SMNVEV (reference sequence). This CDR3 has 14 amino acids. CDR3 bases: TGTGCCAGCAGGCGGGACGGTAACACCGGGGAGCTGTTTTTT. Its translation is CASRRDGNTGELFF.

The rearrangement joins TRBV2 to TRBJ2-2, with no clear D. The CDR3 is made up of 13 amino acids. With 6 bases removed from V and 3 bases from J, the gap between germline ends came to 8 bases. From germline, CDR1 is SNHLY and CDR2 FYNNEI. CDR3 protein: CASRPDHTGELFF. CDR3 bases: TGTGCCAGCAGACCCGACCACACCGGGGAGCTGTTTTTT.

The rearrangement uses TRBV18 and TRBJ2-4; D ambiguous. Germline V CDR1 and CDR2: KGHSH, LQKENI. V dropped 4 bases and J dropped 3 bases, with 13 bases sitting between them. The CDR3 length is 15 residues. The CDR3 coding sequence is TGTGCCAGCTCACTCAAAGCCAGTGGCAAAAACATTCAGTACTTC. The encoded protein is CASSLKASGKNIQYF.

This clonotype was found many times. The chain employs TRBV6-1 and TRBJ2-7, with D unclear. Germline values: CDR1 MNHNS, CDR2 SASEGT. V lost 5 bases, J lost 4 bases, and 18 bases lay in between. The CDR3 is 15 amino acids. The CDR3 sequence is CASSQYSDPTYEQYF. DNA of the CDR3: TGTGCCAGCAGTCAATACTCCGACCCGACTTACGAGCAGTACTTC.

This CDR3 reads CASSQRTSGYQETQYF. The CDR3 DNA reads TGCGCCAGCAGCCAGCGGACTAGCGGGTACCAAGAGACCCAGTACTTC. The chain uses TRBV4-1 and TRBJ2-5; the match to TRBD2 covers 11 bases. The CDR3 consists of 16 residues. Trimming at V came to 3 bases and at J to 0 bases, leaving 3 bases not matched to a gene. The germline CDR1 and CDR2 sequences are MGHRA and YSYEKL.

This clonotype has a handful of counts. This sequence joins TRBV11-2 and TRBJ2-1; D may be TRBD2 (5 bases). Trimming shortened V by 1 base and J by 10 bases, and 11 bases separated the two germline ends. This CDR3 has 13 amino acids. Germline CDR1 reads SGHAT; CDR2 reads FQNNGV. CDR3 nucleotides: TGTGCCAGCAGCTTAGGGACTGCAAGAGAGCAGTTCTTC. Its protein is CASSLGTAREQFF.